This passage covers 21 T cell receptor beta chains from one sample sequenced in a study of control samples from healthy donors and cancer patients. The repertoire was sequenced with immunoSEQ multiplex PCR; TCRdb's copy has only in-frame clones and lacks some. The data contain under 450,000 clones, 80% to 95% of them seen just once; the ten biggest clones take up 6% to 7%. The material sequenced was PBMCs. Receptors were obtained from a man in his forties with head and neck cancer.

The chain is built from TRBV6-6 and TRBJ2-7, with a tentative D call TRBD1 (6 bases). Germline-derived CDR1 and CDR2 are MNHNY and SVGAGI (reference sequence). V dropped 2 bases and J dropped 2 bases, with 10 bases sitting between them. The CDR3 loop spans 14 amino acids. CDR3 bases: TGTGCCAGCAGTTACGGTGCAGGGGCCTACGAGCAGTACTTC. This gives the protein CASSYGAGAYEQYF.

This chain connects TRBV10-3 to TRBJ2-2, with 9 bases identical to TRBD2. The CDR3 has 16 amino acids. V trimming: 8 bases; J trimming: 1 base; junction bases outside the gene matches: 8. CDR1 and CDR2 from the germline V gene are ENHRY and SYGVKD. The DNA for the CDR3 is TGTGCCATCCGCCTAGCTAGCGGGGAGAACACCGGGGAGCTGTTTTTT. Protein product: CAIRLASGENTGELFF.

The chain employs TRBV19 and TRBJ1-6; 7 nucleotides align to TRBD1. J was trimmed by 0 bases and V by 6 bases; bases with no gene match: 8. The CDR3 length is 17 residues. Germline CDR1 and CDR2: LNHDA and SQIVND (reference sequence). CDR3 in amino acids: CASSHRGLSSYNSPLHF. The CDR3 DNA reads TGTGCCAGTAGCCACAGGGGTTTGAGCTCCTATAATTCACCCCTCCACTTT.

The J gene is TRBJ2-1, the V gene TRBV24-1; D unclear. The CDR3 loop spans 11 amino acids. V was trimmed by 3 bases and J by 6 bases, leaving 2 bases between them. The germline gives CDR1 KGHDR, CDR2 SFDVKD. The CDR3, as DNA: TGTGCCACCAGTGATCGCAATGAGCAGTTCTTC. It codes for CATSDRNEQFF.

The V gene is TRBV10-1, the J gene TRBJ2-1; 10 positions agree with TRBD2. Unmatched junction bases numbered 2, after V lost 5 bases and J lost 4 bases. The CDR3 consists of 14 residues. Germline CDR1 is WNHNN and CDR2 is SYGVQD (reference sequence). The CDR3 coding sequence is TGCGCCAGCAGTCAGGGACTAGCGTACAATGAGCAGTTCTTC. Encoded protein: CASSQGLAYNEQFF.

The V call is TRBV9, the J call TRBJ2-1; 11 bases are a match to TRBD2. The CDR3 has 16 amino acids. V lost 5 bases to trimming and J lost 3 bases; unmatched junction nucleotides: 7. Germline loops: CDR1 SGDLS, CDR2 YYNGEE. CDR3 coding DNA: TGTGCCAGCAGTTTATTTACTAGCGGGAGCTACAATGAGCAGTTCTTC. Translating it yields CASSLFTSGSYNEQFF.

The V call is TRBV11-2, the J call TRBJ2-5; 8 bases map to TRBD1. V lost 0 bases to trimming and J lost 5 bases; unmatched junction nucleotides: 5. The CDR3 runs 15 residues. CDR1 SGHAT and CDR2 FQNNGV come from the germline V gene. The CDR3, as DNA: TGTGCCAGCAGCTTAGATGGGACAGGCAGGGAGACCCAGTACTTC. It encodes CASSLDGTGRETQYF.

The J gene is TRBJ2-5, the V gene TRBV28, with TRBD2 matching 7 bases. Per germline, CDR1 MDHEN and CDR2 SYDVKM. This CDR3 is 15 amino acids long. J gave up 4 bases and V 5 bases, and 10 bases lay outside the gene matches. The CDR3 nucleotides are TGTGCCAGCAGTACCAACAGGAGACTAGCAGAGACCCAGTACTTC. Its protein is CASSTNRRLAETQYF.

The sample holds one count of this clone. The J gene is TRBJ1-4, the V gene TRBV9, with a tentative D call TRBD1 (6 bases). The CDR3 contains 15 residues. V was clipped by 3 bases and J by 7 bases, with 16 bases between them. The germline gives CDR1 SGDLS, CDR2 YYNGEE. DNA for the CDR3: TGTGCCAGCAGCGGTGGGTTCAGGGGAAGTGAAAAACTGTTTTTT. This encodes CASSGGFRGSEKLFF.

The rearrangement uses TRBV5-6 and TRBJ2-3; TRBD1 matches at 9 bases. V was clipped by 0 bases and J by 5 bases; unmatched bases: 7. The germline CDR1 and CDR2 sequences are SGHDT and YYEEEE. This CDR3 contains 16 residues. The CDR3 nucleotides are TGTGCCAGCAGCTTGGCGGGACAGGGTATCAGAGATACGCAGTATTTT. It codes for CASSLAGQGIRDTQYF.

This clone was seen just once. This rearrangement joins TRBV4-1 to TRBJ1-5; TRBD1 agrees at 7 bases. CDR3 length equals 16 residues. With V trimmed by 3 bases and J by 7 bases, 12 bases remained unmatched. Germline CDR1 and CDR2: MGHRA and YSYEKL. The CDR3 DNA reads as TGCGCCAGCAGCCATCGTATTCGACAGGGAAGGCAGCCCCAGCATTTT. Protein product: CASSHRIRQGRQPQHF.

V usage is TRBV12-5 and J usage is TRBJ2-5; D unresolved. There are 10 residues in the CDR3. Germline loops: CDR1 LGHNT, CDR2 FRNRAP. V dropped 8 bases and J dropped 5 bases, with 6 bases sitting between them. The CDR3 region has the DNA TGTGCTAGTTTTGGGGAGACCCAGTACTTC. This encodes CASFGETQYF.

V usage is TRBV19 and J usage is TRBJ2-1; possibly TRBD2 for D (6 bases). The V gene lost 1 base and the J gene lost 8 bases, with 12 bases spanning the gap. CDR1 is LNHDA, CDR2 SQIVND, per germline (reference sequence). The CDR3 runs to 14 residues. The DNA of the CDR3 is TGTGCCAGTAGTATAGTGGCAGGGAGGCATGAGCAGTTCTTC. Residues: CASSIVAGRHEQFF. Full variable domain (missing parts from reference TRBV19 and TRBJ2-1): DGGITQSPKYLFRKEGQNVTLSCEQNLNHDAMYWYRQDPGQGLRLIYYSQIVNDFQKGDIAEGYSVSREKKESFPLTVTSAQKNPTAFYLCASSIVAGRHEQFFGPGTRLTVL.

The V and J genes are TRBV7-9 and TRBJ1-1; no definite D call. This CDR3 is 14 amino acids long. Trimming took 3 bases from V and 2 from J, leaving 10 bases between them. The germline gives CDR1 SEHNR, CDR2 FQNEAQ (reference sequence). Here the CDR3 DNA reads TGTGCCAGCAGCTTGATGGGGAGAAACACTGAAGCTTTCTTT. The encoded protein is CASSLMGRNTEAFF.

The V gene is TRBV9, the J gene TRBJ2-1; TRBD1 is a possible D gene (5 bases). CDR1 and CDR2 from the germline V gene are SGDLS and YYNGEE. The length of the CDR3 is 13 residues. The V end lost 4 bases, the J end lost 7 bases, and 12 bases lay between the germline ends. As DNA, the CDR3 is TGTGCCAGCAGCTTCAGGCAGGGAAATGAGCAGTTCTTC. Translating it yields CASSFRQGNEQFF. Full variable domain (remainder filled in from reference TRBV9 and TRBJ2-1): DSGVTQTPKHLITATGQRVTLRCSPRSGDLSVYWYQQSLDQGLQFLIQYYNGEERAKGNILERFSAQQFPDLHSELNLSSLELGDSALYFCASSFRQGNEQFFGPGTRLTVL.

The genes are TRBV11-2 and TRBJ2-3; D is ambiguous. Germline CDR1 reads SGHAT; CDR2 reads FQNNGV. CDR3 size: 16 residues. Trimming left V 1 base short and J 2 bases short, with 13 bases between. The CDR3: CASSLVPAITTDTQYF. The CDR3 DNA reads TGTGCCAGCAGCTTAGTACCGGCCATTACCACAGATACGCAGTATTTT.

The gene calls are TRBV10-1 and TRBJ1-1; D call uncertain. V lost 0 bases and J lost 3, with 11 bases in between. The CDR3 covers 15 residues. CDR1 and CDR2 (germline): WNHNN, SYGVQD (reference sequence). Written as DNA, the CDR3 is TGCGCCAGCAGTGAGTCGGCGGGATCGGACACTGAAGCTTTCTTT. It translates to CASSESAGSDTEAFF.

The chain couples TRBV10-2 to TRBJ2-2, with D unclear. V gave up 7 bases and J gave up 7 bases, with 13 bases separating them. The CDR3 spans 13 residues. CDR1 is WSHSY, CDR2 SAAADI, per germline. The CDR3 bases are TGCGCCAGCATCAGCCCCCAGGACGGGGAGCTGTTTTTT. As protein: CASISPQDGELFF.

The chain employs TRBV9 and TRBJ2-7, with TRBD2 matching 8 bases. The V and J ends lost 5 bases and 2 bases, in that order; junction bases with no gene match: 3. The CDR3 runs to 13 residues. Germline CDR1 and CDR2: SGDLS and YYNGEE. CDR3 region: CASSIAGTYEQYF. The CDR3 nucleotides read TGTGCCAGCAGTATAGCGGGGACCTACGAGCAGTACTTC.

The chain carries TRBV27 and TRBJ2-5; maybe TRBD2 (6 bases). CDR3 length: 15 residues. Trimming took off 2 bases at V and 2 bases at J, with 12 bases between the two ends. The germline gives CDR1 MNHEY, CDR2 SMNVEV (reference sequence). This CDR3 reads CASSLSGFPQETQYF. The CDR3 DNA follows: TGTGCCAGCAGTTTAAGCGGGTTTCCGCAAGAGACCCAGTACTTC.

This chain links TRBV28 with TRBJ1-5; 8 bases are a match to TRBD1. Germline V CDR1 and CDR2: MDHEN, SYDVKM. The CDR3 sequence is 15 residues long. The V segment lost 5 bases and the J segment 7 bases; nucleotides outside the gene matches: 10. The DNA of the CDR3 is TGTGCCAGCAGTCCAGGACAGGGCATTGGACAGCCCCAGCATTTT. Amino acids: CASSPGQGIGQPQHF.